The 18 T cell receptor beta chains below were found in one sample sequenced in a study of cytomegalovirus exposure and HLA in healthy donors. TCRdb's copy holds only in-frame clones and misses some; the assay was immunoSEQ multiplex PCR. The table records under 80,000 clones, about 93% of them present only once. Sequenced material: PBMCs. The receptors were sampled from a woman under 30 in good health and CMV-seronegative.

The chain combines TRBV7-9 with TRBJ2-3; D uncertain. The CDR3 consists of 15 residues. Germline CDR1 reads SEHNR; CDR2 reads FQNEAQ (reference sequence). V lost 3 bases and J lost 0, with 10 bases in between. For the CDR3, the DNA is TGTGCCAGCAGCTTTACGTCAACTAGCACAGATACGCAGTATTTT. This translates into CASSFTSTSTDTQYF.

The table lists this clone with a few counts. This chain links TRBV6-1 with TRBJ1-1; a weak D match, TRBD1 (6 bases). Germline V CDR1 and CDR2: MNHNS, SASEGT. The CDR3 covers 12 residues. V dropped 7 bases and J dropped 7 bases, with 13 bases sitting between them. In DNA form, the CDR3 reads TGTGCCAGCAAAGTCTCGGACAGTGAAGCTTTCTTT. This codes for CASKVSDSEAFF.

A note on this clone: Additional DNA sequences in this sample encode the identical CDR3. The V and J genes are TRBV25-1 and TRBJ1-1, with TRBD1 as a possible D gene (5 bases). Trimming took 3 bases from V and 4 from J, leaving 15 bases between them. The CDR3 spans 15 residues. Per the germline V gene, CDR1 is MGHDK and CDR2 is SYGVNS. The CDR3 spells CASSEGQGLSTEAFF. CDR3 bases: TGTGCCAGCAGTGAGGGGCAGGGCTTGAGCACTGAAGCTTTCTTT.

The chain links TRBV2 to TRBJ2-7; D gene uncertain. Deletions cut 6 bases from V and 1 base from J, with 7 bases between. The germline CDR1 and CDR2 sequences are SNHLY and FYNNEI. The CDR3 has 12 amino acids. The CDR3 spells CASRGLSYEQYF. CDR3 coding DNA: TGTGCCAGCAGGGGCCTTTCCTACGAGCAGTACTTC.

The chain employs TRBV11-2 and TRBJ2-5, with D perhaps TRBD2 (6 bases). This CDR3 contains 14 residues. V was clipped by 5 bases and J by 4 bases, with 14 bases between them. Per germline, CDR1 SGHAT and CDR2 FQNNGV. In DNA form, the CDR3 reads TGTGCCAGCAGCCCGTGGGGGGAGAGAGAGACCCAGTACTTC. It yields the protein CASSPWGERETQYF. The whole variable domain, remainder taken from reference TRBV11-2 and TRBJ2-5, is EAGVAQSPRYKIIEKRQSVAFWCNPISGHATLYWYQQILGQGPKLLIQFQNNGVVDDSQLPKDRFSAERLKGVDSTLKIQPAKLEDSAVYLCASSPWGERETQYFGPGTRLLVL.

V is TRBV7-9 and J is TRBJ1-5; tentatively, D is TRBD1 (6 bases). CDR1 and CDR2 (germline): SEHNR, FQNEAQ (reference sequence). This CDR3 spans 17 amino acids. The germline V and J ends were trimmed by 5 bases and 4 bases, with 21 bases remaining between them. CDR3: CASSGSNPRGDNQPQHF. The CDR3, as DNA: TGTGCCAGCAGCGGTAGTAACCCCAGGGGAGATAATCAGCCCCAGCATTTT.

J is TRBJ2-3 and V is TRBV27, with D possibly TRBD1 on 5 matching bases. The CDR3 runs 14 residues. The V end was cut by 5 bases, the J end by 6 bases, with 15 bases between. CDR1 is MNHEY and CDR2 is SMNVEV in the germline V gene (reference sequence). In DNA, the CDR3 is TGTGCCAGCAGTCTCACTCCTGGGGCGGATACGCAGTATTTT. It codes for CASSLTPGADTQYF.

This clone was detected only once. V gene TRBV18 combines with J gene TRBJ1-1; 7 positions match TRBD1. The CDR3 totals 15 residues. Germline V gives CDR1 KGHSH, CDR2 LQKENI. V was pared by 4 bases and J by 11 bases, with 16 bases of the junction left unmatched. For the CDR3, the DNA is TGTGCCAGCTCACAAGGAACCCGGGACAGCAAGGGGGCTTTCTTT. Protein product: CASSQGTRDSKGAFF. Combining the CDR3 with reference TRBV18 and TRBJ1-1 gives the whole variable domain NAGVMQNPRHLVRRRGQEARLRCSPMKGHSHVYWYRQLPEEGLKFMVYLQKENIIDESGMPKERFSAEFPKEGPSILRIQQVVRGDSAAYFCASSQGTRDSKGAFFGQGTRLTVV.

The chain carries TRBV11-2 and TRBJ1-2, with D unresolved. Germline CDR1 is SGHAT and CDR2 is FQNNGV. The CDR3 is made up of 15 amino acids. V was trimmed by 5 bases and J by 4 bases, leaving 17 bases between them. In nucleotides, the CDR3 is TGTGCCAGCAGCGAAACCTTGGTCGTCGGCTATGGCTACACCTTC. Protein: CASSETLVVGYGYTF. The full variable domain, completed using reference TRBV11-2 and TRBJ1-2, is EAGVAQSPRYKIIEKRQSVAFWCNPISGHATLYWYQQILGQGPKLLIQFQNNGVVDDSQLPKDRFSAERLKGVDSTLKIQPAKLEDSAVYLCASSETLVVGYGYTFGSGTRLTVV.

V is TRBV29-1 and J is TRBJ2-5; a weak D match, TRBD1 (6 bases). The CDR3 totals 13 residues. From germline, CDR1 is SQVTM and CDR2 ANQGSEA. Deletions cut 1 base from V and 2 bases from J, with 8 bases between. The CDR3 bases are TGCAGCGTTGAAGTGGGGGCGCAAGAGACCCAGTACTTC. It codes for CSVEVGAQETQYF.

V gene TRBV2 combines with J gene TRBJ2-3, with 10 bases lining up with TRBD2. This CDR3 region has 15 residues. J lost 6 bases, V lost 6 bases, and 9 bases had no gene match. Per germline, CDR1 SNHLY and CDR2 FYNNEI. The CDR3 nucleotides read TGTGCCAGCAGCCAACCTAGCGGGAGCGCTGATACGCAGTATTTT. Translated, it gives CASSQPSGSADTQYF.

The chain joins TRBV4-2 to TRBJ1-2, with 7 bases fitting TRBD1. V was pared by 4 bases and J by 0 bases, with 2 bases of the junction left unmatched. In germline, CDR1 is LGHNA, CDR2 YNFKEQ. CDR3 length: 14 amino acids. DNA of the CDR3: TGTGCCAGCAGCCCCGACAGGGCTAACTATGGCTACACCTTC. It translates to CASSPDRANYGYTF.

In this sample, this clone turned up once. The CDR3, as DNA: TGTGCCAGCAGGACAGGGGGCGCAGGAGACTATGGCTACACCTTC. This codes for CASRTGGAGDYGYTF. The rearrangement joins TRBV28 to TRBJ1-2; 10 bases match TRBD1. The V gene's germline CDR1 is MDHEN and CDR2 SYDVKM. The CDR3 loop spans 15 amino acids. The V and J ends lost 6 bases and 3 bases, in that order; junction bases with no gene match: 7.

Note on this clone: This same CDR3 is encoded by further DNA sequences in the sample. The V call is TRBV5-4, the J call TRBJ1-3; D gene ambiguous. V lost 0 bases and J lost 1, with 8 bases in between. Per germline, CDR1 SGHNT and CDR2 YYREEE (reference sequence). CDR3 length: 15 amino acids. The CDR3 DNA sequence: TGTGCCAGCAGCTTGGGGTCCGGGTCTGGAAACACCATATATTTT. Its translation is CASSLGSGSGNTIYF. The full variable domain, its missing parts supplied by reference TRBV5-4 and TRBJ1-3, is ETGVTQSPTHLIKTRGQQVTLRCSSQSGHNTVSWYQQALGQGPQFIFQYYREEENGRGNFPPRFSGLQFPNYSSELNVNALELDDSALYLCASSLGSGSGNTIYFGEGSWLTVV.

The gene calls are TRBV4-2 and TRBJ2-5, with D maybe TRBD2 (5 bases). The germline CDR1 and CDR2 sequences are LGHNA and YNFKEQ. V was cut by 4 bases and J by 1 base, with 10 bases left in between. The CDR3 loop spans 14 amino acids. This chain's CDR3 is CASSPGLLQETQYF. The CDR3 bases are TGTGCCAGCAGCCCAGGACTCCTCCAAGAGACCCAGTACTTC.

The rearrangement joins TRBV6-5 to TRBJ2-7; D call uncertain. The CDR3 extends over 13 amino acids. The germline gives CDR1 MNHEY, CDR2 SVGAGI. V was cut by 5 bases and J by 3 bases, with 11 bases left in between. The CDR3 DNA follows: TGTGCCAGCAGTCCCGACTTGCGCTACGAGCAGTACTTC. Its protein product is CASSPDLRYEQYF.

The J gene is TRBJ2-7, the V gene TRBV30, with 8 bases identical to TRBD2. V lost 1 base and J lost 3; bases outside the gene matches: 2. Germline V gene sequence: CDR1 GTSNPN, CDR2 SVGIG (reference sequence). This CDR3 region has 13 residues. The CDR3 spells CAWSALADYEQYF. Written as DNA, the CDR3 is TGTGCCTGGAGTGCACTAGCGGACTACGAGCAGTACTTC.

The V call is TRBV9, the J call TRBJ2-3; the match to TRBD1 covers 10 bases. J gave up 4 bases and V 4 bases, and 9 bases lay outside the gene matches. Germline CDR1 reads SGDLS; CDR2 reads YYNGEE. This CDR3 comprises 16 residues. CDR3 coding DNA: TGTGCCAGCAGCCGGTGGACAGGGGGGGGAGCAGATACGCAGTATTTT. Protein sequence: CASSRWTGGGADTQYF.